The next 26 T cell receptor beta chains were all read from a single sample in a study of blood T cell repertoires in COVID-19. The method was immunoSEQ multiplex PCR; TCRdb's version includes in-frame clones alone and lacks a portion of them. This sample has about 60,000 clones; about 91% occur once, and the top ten carry around 2.3%. The sample comprised peripheral blood. The receptors stem from a man between 60 and 75 years old with acute or convalescent COVID-19.

The chain uses TRBV11-1 and TRBJ1-1; 7 nucleotides agree with TRBD1. This CDR3 has 14 amino acids. V trimming: 1 base; J trimming: 8 bases; junction bases outside the gene matches: 7. Germline V gene sequence: CDR1 SGHAT, CDR2 FQDESV (reference sequence). The CDR3: CASSLGRGLREAFF. For the CDR3, the DNA is TGTGCCAGCAGCTTAGGTAGGGGGCTACGAGAAGCTTTCTTT.

The J gene is TRBJ1-4, the V gene TRBV5-4, with a tentative D call TRBD1 (6 bases). V dropped 6 bases and J dropped 2 bases, with 11 bases sitting between them. CDR1 and CDR2 (germline): SGHNT, YYREEE (reference sequence). The CDR3 consists of 14 residues. The CDR3 region has the DNA TGTGCCAGCACCCTCCAGGGGACTAATGAAAAACTGTTTTTT. Protein product: CASTLQGTNEKLFF.

V and J are TRBV4-1 and TRBJ2-1; 11 nucleotides match TRBD2. The CDR3 length is 16 residues. Unmatched junction bases numbered 10, after V lost 5 bases and J lost 7 bases. Germline CDR1 MGHRA, CDR2 YSYEKL. The CDR3 protein is CASSWISGRAENEQFF. CDR3 DNA: TGCGCCAGCAGCTGGATTAGCGGGAGGGCCGAAAATGAGCAGTTCTTC.

This chain uses TRBV11-2 with TRBJ1-5, with D perhaps matching TRBD1 (5 bases). Trimming stripped 8 bases from V and 5 bases from J, with 13 bases between. The CDR3 totals 13 residues. Germline V lookup: CDR1 SGHAT, CDR2 FQNNGV. CDR3 nucleotide sequence: TGTGCCAGCTTGGGGCAGTCGTATCAGCCCCAGCATTTT. Translated, it gives CASLGQSYQPQHF.

J is TRBJ1-3 and V is TRBV7-8; D perhaps matches TRBD1 (6 bases). Germline V gene lookup returns CDR1 SGHVS and CDR2 FQNEAQ. The CDR3 is 17 amino acids. Trimming took off 3 bases at V and 1 base at J, with 16 bases between the two ends. CDR3 sequence reads: CASSFQTGGTSGNTIYF. CDR3 bases: TGTGCCAGCAGCTTCCAGACAGGAGGTACATCTGGAAACACCATATATTTT.

This chain connects TRBV5-1 to TRBJ1-1, with D possibly TRBD1 on 5 matching bases. Germline CDR1 and CDR2: SGHRS and YFSETQ. Trimming took 2 bases from V and 5 from J, leaving 13 bases between them. The CDR3 is 14 residues long. CDR3: CASSFGQGGTEAFF. The CDR3 nucleotides are TGCGCCAGCAGCTTCGGGCAGGGAGGAACTGAAGCTTTCTTT.

This rearrangement joins TRBV2 to TRBJ1-1; the D gene is possibly TRBD1 (5 bases). The length of the CDR3 is 14 residues. CDR1 is SNHLY, CDR2 FYNNEI, per germline. The ends were cut back, 7 bases at V and 2 bases at J, with 14 bases in the middle. The CDR3 reads CASKTRAQNTEAFF. The CDR3, as DNA: TGTGCCAGCAAGACCAGGGCCCAAAACACTGAAGCTTTCTTT.

The rearrangement uses TRBV24-1 and TRBJ2-5; the D gene is possibly TRBD1 (7 bases). CDR1 and CDR2 from the germline V gene are KGHDR and SFDVKD. The V end lost 8 bases, the J end lost 2 bases, and 14 bases lay between the germline ends. The CDR3 runs 14 residues. The CDR3 nucleotides read TGTGCCACCACGATACAGGGGACTCAAGAGACCCAGTACTTC. Its translation: CATTIQGTQETQYF.

The chain carries TRBV5-1 and TRBJ1-2; 9 positions agree with TRBD1. J was trimmed by 8 bases and V by 0 bases; bases with no gene match: 5. CDR3 length: 14 amino acids. CDR1 and CDR2 from the germline V gene are SGHRS and YFSETQ. CDR3 loop: CASSLGDRVEGYTF. The DNA for the CDR3 is TGCGCCAGCAGCTTGGGGGACAGGGTGGAAGGCTACACCTTC.

The chain is built from TRBV10-3 and TRBJ2-7; tentative D call: TRBD2 (6 bases). V was pared by 10 bases and J by 2 bases, with 21 bases between. Germline loops: CDR1 ENHRY, CDR2 SYGVKD. The CDR3 has 15 amino acids. Written as DNA, the CDR3 is TGTGCCACGACGCGGGAAGTGGGAGGAACCTACGAGCAGTACTTC. It yields the protein CATTREVGGTYEQYF.

The chain joins TRBV7-9 to TRBJ2-1; 8 bases match TRBD2. Trimming cost V 3 bases and J 5 bases; bases outside gene matches: 15. CDR3 length: 18 residues. CDR1 and CDR2 (germline): SEHNR, FQNEAQ (reference sequence). The CDR3 sequence is CASSLRGAGAPPDNEQFF. DNA for the CDR3: TGTGCCAGCAGCTTGAGGGGAGCGGGAGCTCCACCCGACAATGAGCAGTTCTTC.

This chain joins TRBV7-9 and TRBJ2-1; TRBD2 aligns across 11 bases. This CDR3 region has 15 residues. J gave up 6 bases and V 3 bases, and 4 bases lay outside the gene matches. In germline, CDR1 is SEHNR, CDR2 FQNEAQ (reference sequence). Here the CDR3 DNA reads TGTGCCAGCAGCTTGATAGCGGGAGGGGGCAATGAGCAGTTCTTC. It yields the protein CASSLIAGGGNEQFF.

A single count supports this clone. This chain joins TRBV5-4 and TRBJ2-1; TRBD1 is a possible D gene (7 bases). Germline CDR1 reads SGHNT; CDR2 reads YYREEE (reference sequence). This CDR3 contains 15 residues. Trimming took off 0 bases at V and 6 bases at J, with 13 bases between the two ends. The CDR3 DNA is TGTGCCAGCAGCTTGGTGCAGGGGGGAGGCAATGAGCAGTTCTTC. As protein: CASSLVQGGGNEQFF.

The chain employs TRBV6-5 and TRBJ2-3; 11 bases agree with TRBD2. CDR3 length: 16 residues. With V trimmed by 4 bases and J by 5 bases, 8 bases remained unmatched. Looked up from germline, CDR1 is MNHEY and CDR2 is SVGAGI. CDR3 coding DNA: TGTGCCAGCAGTTCCTTAGCGGGAGGGCCCATAGATACGCAGTATTTT. Translation: CASSSLAGGPIDTQYF.

The chain is built from TRBV6-1 and TRBJ2-5; the match to TRBD2 covers 8 bases. The V gene's germline CDR1 is MNHNS and CDR2 SASEGT. The V segment lost 3 bases and the J segment 1 base; nucleotides outside the gene matches: 7. CDR3 length: 16 amino acids. The CDR3, as DNA: TGTGCCAGCAGTGAGAACTTAGCGGGGACCCAAGAGACCCAGTACTTC. Residues: CASSENLAGTQETQYF.

The chain uses TRBV9 and TRBJ2-7; D possibly corresponds to TRBD1 (7 bases). CDR1 and CDR2 (germline): SGDLS, YYNGEE. The CDR3 consists of 14 residues. With 3 bases removed from V and 1 base from J, the gap between germline ends came to 11 bases. The CDR3 protein is CASSAQGGSYEQYF. For the CDR3, the DNA is TGTGCCAGCAGCGCCCAGGGGGGATCCTACGAGCAGTACTTC.

This clone was recorded only once. The chain has TRBV29-1 and TRBJ1-2, with TRBD1 identical over 7 bases. The germline V gene encodes CDR1 SQVTM and CDR2 ANQGSEA. The CDR3 spans 10 residues. V trimming: 7 bases; J trimming: 8 bases; junction bases outside the gene matches: 4. CDR3 nucleotides: TGCAGCGCCCAGGGGGGCGGCTACACCTTC. This gives the protein CSAQGGGYTF.

This chain links TRBV7-2 with TRBJ2-6; a possible D gene is TRBD1 (5 bases). This CDR3 is 16 amino acids long. Per the germline V gene, CDR1 is SGHTA and CDR2 is FQGNSA. V dropped 5 bases and J dropped 2 bases, with 13 bases sitting between them. The CDR3 DNA follows: TGTGCCAGCAGCGTAACAGGAGCCCCTGGGGCCAACGTCCTGACTTTC. Its translation is CASSVTGAPGANVLTF.

The chain carries TRBV5-1 and TRBJ1-4; 10 bases fit TRBD1. The CDR3 is 16 residues long. V was clipped by 4 bases and J by 5 bases; unmatched bases: 8. Per germline, CDR1 SGHRS and CDR2 YFSETQ. The CDR3 spells CASSPYPGQGNEKLFF. CDR3 sequence (DNA): TGCGCCAGCAGCCCGTATCCGGGACAGGGGAATGAAAAACTGTTTTTT.

The chain links TRBV4-3 to TRBJ1-4; D gene unclear. Germline V gives CDR1 LGHNA, CDR2 YSLEER. The CDR3 has 15 residues. V dropped 0 bases and J dropped 3 bases, with 8 bases sitting between them. The DNA of the CDR3 is TGCGCCAGCAGCCAAGACCCAACAGCTAATGAAAAACTGTTTTTT. It yields the protein CASSQDPTANEKLFF.

The V call is TRBV6-5, the J call TRBJ1-4; D remains unclear. Trimming pared 10 bases from V and 4 bases from J, leaving 19 bases between. Per germline, CDR1 MNHEY and CDR2 SVGAGI. This CDR3 has 15 amino acids. The CDR3 coding sequence is TGTGCCACCCACGGTGGTAGAGGGTTTAATGAAAAACTGTTTTTT. This codes for CATHGGRGFNEKLFF.

This sequence joins TRBV9 and TRBJ1-2; weak D call: TRBD1 (5 bases). Looked up from germline, CDR1 is SGDLS and CDR2 is YYNGEE. The CDR3 length is 12 residues. The V and J ends lost 3 bases and 9 bases respectively, with 12 bases between them. CDR3 protein: CASSGSGPSYTF. Written as DNA, the CDR3 is TGTGCCAGCAGCGGATCAGGGCCCAGCTACACCTTC.

The V call is TRBV6-1, the J call TRBJ1-1, with 7 bases fitting TRBD1. Losses at the gene ends were 3 bases for V and 0 bases for J; bases not matched to a gene: 10. Germline V gives CDR1 MNHNS, CDR2 SASEGT. The CDR3 loop spans 17 amino acids. Here the CDR3 reads CASSEMLMGQLNTEAFF. In nucleotides, the CDR3 is TGTGCCAGCAGTGAGATGCTAATGGGACAGCTGAACACTGAAGCTTTCTTT.

This chain uses TRBV6-5 with TRBJ2-1, with 12 bases that match TRBD2. CDR1 and CDR2 (germline): MNHEY, SVGAGI. Trimming removed 7 bases from V and 9 bases from J; junction bases left unmatched: 10. The length of the CDR3 is 15 residues. The chain's CDR3 is CASNPTSGRESEQFF. The CDR3 region has the DNA TGTGCCAGCAACCCGACTAGCGGGAGAGAGAGTGAGCAGTTCTTC.

The chain combines TRBV6-2 or TRBV6-3 with TRBJ2-7; 9 bases are shared with TRBD1. This CDR3 contains 13 residues. V lost 5 bases and J lost 5; bases outside the gene matches: 4. CDR1 and CDR2 from the germline V gene are MNHEY and SVGEGT. The CDR3 region has the DNA TGTGCCAGCAGTAGTAGACAGGGGGACGAGCAGTACTTC. This encodes CASSSRQGDEQYF.

This chain uses TRBV28 with TRBJ2-2; TRBD2 matches 15 bases. CDR1 and CDR2 from the germline V gene are MDHEN and SYDVKM. CDR3 length: 16 residues. J gave up 8 bases and V 4 bases, and 5 bases lay outside the gene matches. The CDR3 sequence is CASSSGLAGGRGELFF. Written as DNA, the CDR3 is TGTGCCAGCAGTTCCGGACTAGCGGGAGGGAGAGGGGAGCTGTTTTTT.